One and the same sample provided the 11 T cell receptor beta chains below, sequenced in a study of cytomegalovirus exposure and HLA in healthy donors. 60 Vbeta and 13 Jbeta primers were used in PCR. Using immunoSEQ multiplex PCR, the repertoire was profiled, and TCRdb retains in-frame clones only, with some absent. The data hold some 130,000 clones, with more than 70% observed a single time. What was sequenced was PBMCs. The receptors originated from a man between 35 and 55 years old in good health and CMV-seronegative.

The CDR3 nucleotides are TGTGCCAGCAGCTTGGTCCAGGGCAGCACCGGGGAGCTGTTTTTT. It encodes CASSLVQGSTGELFF. V usage is TRBV5-4 and J usage is TRBJ2-2; maybe TRBD1 (5 bases). Looked up from germline, CDR1 is SGHNT and CDR2 is YYREEE (reference sequence). The CDR3 sequence is 15 residues long. V lost 0 bases and J 4 bases, leaving 10 bases between the germline ends.

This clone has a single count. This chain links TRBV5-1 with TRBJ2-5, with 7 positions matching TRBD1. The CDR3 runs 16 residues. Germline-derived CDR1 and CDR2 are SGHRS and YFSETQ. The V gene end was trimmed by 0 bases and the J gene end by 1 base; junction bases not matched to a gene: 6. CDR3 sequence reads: CASSLGNRGPQETQYF. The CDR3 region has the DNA TGCGCCAGCAGCTTGGGAAACAGGGGCCCCCAAGAGACCCAGTACTTC.

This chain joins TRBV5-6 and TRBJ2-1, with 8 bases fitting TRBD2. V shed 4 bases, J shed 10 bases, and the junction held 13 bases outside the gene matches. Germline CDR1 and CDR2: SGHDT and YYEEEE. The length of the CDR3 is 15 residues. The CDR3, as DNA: TGTGCCAGCAGCCTGAGCGGGGGTCCTCTTCGGGAGCAGTTCTTC. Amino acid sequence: CASSLSGGPLREQFF.

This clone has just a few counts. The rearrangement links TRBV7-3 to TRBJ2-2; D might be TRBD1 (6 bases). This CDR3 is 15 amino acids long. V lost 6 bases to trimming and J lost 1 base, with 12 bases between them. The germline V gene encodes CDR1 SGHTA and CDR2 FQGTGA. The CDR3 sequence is CASRHGTRNTGELFF. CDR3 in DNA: TGTGCCAGCAGGCATGGGACAAGGAACACCGGGGAGCTGTTTTTT.

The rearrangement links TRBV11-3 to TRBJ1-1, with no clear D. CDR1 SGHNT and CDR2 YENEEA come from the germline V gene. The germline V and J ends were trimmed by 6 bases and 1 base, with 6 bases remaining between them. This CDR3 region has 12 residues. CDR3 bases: TGTGCCAGCAGGCGACAGAACACTGAAGCTTTCTTT. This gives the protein CASRRQNTEAFF.

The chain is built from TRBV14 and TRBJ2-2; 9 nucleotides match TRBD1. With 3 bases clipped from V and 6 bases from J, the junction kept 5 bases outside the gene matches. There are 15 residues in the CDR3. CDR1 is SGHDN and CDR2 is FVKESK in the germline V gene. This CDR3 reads CASSQTGGAAGELFF. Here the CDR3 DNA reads TGTGCCAGCAGCCAGACAGGGGGGGCGGCCGGGGAGCTGTTTTTT.

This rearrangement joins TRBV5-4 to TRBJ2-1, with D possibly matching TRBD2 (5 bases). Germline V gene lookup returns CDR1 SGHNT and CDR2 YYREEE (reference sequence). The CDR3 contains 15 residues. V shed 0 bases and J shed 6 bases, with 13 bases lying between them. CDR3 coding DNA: TGTGCCAGCAGCTTGGATCTGGGAGAGGGCAATGAGCAGTTCTTC. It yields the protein CASSLDLGEGNEQFF.

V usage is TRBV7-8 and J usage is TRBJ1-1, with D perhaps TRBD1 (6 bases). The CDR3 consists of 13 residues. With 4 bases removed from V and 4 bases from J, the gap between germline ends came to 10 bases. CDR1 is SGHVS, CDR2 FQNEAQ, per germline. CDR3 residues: CASSSQGSTEAFF. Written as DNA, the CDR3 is TGTGCCAGCAGCTCCCAGGGGAGCACTGAAGCTTTCTTT.

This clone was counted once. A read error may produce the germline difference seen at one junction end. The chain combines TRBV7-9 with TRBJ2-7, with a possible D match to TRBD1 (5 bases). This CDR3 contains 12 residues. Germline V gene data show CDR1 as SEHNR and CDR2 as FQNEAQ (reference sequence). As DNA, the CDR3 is TGTTCCAGCAGCTTAGCACAGACAGAGATGTACTTC. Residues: CSSSLAQTEMYF.

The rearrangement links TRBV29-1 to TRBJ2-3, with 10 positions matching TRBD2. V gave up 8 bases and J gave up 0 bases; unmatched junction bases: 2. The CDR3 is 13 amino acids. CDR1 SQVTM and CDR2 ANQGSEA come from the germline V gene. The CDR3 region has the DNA TGCAGCTCGACTAGCGGGAGCACAGATACGCAGTATTTT. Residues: CSSTSGSTDTQYF.

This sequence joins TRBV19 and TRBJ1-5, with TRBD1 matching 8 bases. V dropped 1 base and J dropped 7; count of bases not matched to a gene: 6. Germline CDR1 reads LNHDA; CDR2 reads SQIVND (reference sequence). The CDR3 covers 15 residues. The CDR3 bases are TGTGCCAGTAGTATAGGGAGGACAGGGCAACAGCCCCAGCATTTT. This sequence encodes CASSIGRTGQQPQHF.